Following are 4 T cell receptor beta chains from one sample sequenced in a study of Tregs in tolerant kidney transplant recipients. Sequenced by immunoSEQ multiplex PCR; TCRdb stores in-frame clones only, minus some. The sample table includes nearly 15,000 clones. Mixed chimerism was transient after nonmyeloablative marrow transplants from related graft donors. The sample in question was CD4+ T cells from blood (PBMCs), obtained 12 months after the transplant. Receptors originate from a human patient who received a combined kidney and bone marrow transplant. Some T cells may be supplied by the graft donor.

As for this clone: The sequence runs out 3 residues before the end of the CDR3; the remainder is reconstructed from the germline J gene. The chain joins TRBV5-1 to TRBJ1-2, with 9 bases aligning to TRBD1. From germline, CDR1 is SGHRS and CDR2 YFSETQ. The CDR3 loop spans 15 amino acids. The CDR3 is CASSLANRDRAGYTF. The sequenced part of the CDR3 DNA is TGCGCCAGCAGCTTGGCGAATCGGGACAGGGCCGGC.

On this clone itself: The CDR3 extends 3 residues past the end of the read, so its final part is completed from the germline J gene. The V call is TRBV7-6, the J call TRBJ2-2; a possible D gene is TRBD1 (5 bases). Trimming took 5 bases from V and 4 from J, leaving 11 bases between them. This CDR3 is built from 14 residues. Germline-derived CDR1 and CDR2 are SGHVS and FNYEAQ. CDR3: CASSDQGGTGELFF. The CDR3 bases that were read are TGTGCCAGCAGCGATCAGGGTGGCACCGGGGAG.

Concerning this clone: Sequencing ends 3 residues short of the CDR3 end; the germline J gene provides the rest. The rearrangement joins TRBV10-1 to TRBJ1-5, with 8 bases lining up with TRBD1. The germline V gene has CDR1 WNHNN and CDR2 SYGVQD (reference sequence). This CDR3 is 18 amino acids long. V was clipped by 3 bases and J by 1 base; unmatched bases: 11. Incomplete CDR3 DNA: TGCGCCAGCAGTGATAGGGGACAGGAGGGTTTCAGCAATCAGCCC. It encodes CASSDRGQEGFSNQP. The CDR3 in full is CASSDRGQEGFSNQPQHF.

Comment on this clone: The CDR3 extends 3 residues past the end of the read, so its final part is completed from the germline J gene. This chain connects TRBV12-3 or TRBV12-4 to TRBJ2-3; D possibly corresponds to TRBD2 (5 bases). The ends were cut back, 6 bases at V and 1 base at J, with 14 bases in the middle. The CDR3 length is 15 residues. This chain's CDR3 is CASSPFRGRTDTQYF. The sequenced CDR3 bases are TGTGCCAGCAGCCCGTTCCGGGGTCGCACAGATACG.